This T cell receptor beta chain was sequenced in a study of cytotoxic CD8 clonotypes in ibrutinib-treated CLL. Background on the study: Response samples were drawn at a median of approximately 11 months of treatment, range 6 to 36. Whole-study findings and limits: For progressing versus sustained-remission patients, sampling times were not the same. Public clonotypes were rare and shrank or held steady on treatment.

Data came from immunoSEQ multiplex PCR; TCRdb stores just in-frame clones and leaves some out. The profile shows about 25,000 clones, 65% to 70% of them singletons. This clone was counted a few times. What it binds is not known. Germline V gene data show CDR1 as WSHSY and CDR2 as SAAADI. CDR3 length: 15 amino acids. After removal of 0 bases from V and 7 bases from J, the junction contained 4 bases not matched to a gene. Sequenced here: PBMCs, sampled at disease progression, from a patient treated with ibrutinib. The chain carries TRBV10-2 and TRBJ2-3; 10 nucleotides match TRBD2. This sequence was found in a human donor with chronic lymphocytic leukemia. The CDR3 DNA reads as TGCGCCAGCAGTGAGTCCAGCGGGGGGGCTTATACGCAGTATTTT. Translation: CASSESSGGAYTQYF.